The 7 T cell receptor beta chains reported below all come from one sample, sequenced in a study of post-analysis software for immune sequencing data. Broader study findings: Elevated frequency relative to controls characterized 4 or 5 TRBV segments in patients, TRBV5-6, TRBV5-1 and TRBV20-1 among them.

Antigens of these TCRs are unknown. Prepared libraries of TCR beta cDNA carried unique molecular identifiers. MiXCR, applied by TCRdb to the PCR reads, yields one record per CDR3 protein. The sample yields about 540,000 distinct CDR3 sequences, under 40% seen once. The source material was blood. The source is a girl aged 2 to 17 with multiple sclerosis.

The chain combines TRBV11-2 with TRBJ1-5; D is undetermined. Germline V gene lookup returns CDR1 SGHAT and CDR2 FQNNGV. V was cut by 3 bases and J by 4 bases, with 13 bases left in between. There are 15 residues in the CDR3. CDR3 residues: CASSLDGKINQPQHF. The DNA for the CDR3 is TGTGCCAGCAGCTTGGACGGCAAAATTAATCAGCCCCAGCATTTT.

The rearrangement joins TRBV2 to TRBJ2-7, with 8 nucleotides matching TRBD1. Germline V lookup: CDR1 SNHLY, CDR2 FYNNEI. With V trimmed by 4 bases and J by 2 bases, 4 bases remained unmatched. This CDR3 region has 14 residues. The CDR3 coding sequence is TGTGCCAGCAGTGCGGACAGGGAAGCCTACGAGCAGTACTTC. This encodes CASSADREAYEQYF. Based on the CDR3 plus reference TRBV2 and TRBJ2-7, the full variable domain is EPEVTQTPSHQVTQMGQEVILRCVPISNHLYFYWYRQILGQKVEFLVSFYNNEISEKSEIFDDQFSVERPDGSNFTLKIRSTKLEDSAMYFCASSADREAYEQYFGPGTRLTVT.

The V and J genes are TRBV20-1 and TRBJ1-5; D remains ambiguous. The CDR3 runs 12 residues. The V and J ends lost 8 bases and 3 bases respectively, with 11 bases between them. Germline V gene data show CDR1 as DFQATT and CDR2 as SNEGSKA (reference sequence). The CDR3 loop is CSPMRNNQPQHF. In nucleotides, the CDR3 is TGCAGTCCCATGAGGAACAATCAGCCCCAGCATTTT.

This clonotype showed up just a few times. V and J are TRBV6-6 and TRBJ2-4, with D tentatively TRBD1 (6 bases). Trimming stripped 1 base from V and 9 bases from J, with 16 bases between. This CDR3 is built from 15 residues. Germline loops: CDR1 MNHNY, CDR2 SVGAGI (reference sequence). The CDR3 loop reads CASSYFTRDKAIQYF. The CDR3 bases are TGTGCCAGCAGTTACTTTACCCGGGACAAGGCCATTCAGTACTTC.

The chain employs TRBV6-2 or TRBV6-3 and TRBJ2-7; 8 nucleotides align to TRBD2. Germline V gene sequence: CDR1 MNHEY, CDR2 SVGEGT. The CDR3 is made up of 14 amino acids. The J segment lost 0 bases and the V segment lost 2 bases, leaving 0 bases of the junction unmatched. The DNA for the CDR3 is TGTGCCAGCAGTTACCGGGGGGGCTCCTACGAGCAGTACGTC. It yields the protein CASSYRGGSYEQYV.

This clonotype has only a few counts. The chain combines TRBV5-6 with TRBJ1-2, with 7 positions matching TRBD1. Germline assignment: CDR1 SGHDT and CDR2 YYEEEE. The CDR3 length is 14 residues. V shed 4 bases, J shed 4 bases, and the junction held 7 bases outside the gene matches. CDR3 sequence: CASSKIGQAYGYTF. The CDR3 DNA reads as TGTGCCAGCAGCAAAATAGGACAGGCCTATGGCTACACCTTC.

This sequence joins TRBV6-5 and TRBJ2-5; D is unresolved. This CDR3 is 10 amino acids long. Germline V gene sequence: CDR1 MNHEY, CDR2 SVGAGI. The V end lost 10 bases, the J end lost 1 base, and 4 bases lay between the germline ends. The CDR3 sequence is CATSQETQYF. The CDR3 nucleotides read TGTGCCACCTCCCAAGAGACCCAGTACTTC.